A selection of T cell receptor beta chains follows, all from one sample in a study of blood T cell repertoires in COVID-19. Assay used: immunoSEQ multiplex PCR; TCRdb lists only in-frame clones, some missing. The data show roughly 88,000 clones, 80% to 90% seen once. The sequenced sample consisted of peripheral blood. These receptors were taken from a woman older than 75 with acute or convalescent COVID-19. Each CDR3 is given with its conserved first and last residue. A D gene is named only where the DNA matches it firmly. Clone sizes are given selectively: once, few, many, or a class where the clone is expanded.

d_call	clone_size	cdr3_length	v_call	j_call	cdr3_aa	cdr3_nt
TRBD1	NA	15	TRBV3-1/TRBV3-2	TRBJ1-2	CASSRGDSHFYGYTF	TGTGCCAGCAGCCGGGGGGACAGCCACTTCTATGGCTACACCTTC
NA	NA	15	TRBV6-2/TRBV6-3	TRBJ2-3	CASSSDRPSTDTQYF	TGTGCCAGCAGCTCGGACAGACCTAGCACAGATACGCAGTATTTT
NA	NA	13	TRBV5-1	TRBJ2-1	CASSLGTANEQFF	TGCGCCAGCAGCTTGGGGACAGCCAATGAGCAGTTCTTC
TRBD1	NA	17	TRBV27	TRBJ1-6	CASSFKAGGSYNSPLHF	TGTGCCAGCAGTTTCAAGGCAGGGGGCTCCTATAATTCACCCCTCCACTTT
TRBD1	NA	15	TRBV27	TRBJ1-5	CASSLGTGPNQPQHF	TGTGCCAGCAGCCTGGGGACAGGGCCCAATCAGCCCCAGCATTTT
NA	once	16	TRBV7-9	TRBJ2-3	CASSSTGQSHEDTQYF	TGTGCCAGCAGCTCCACCGGACAGAGCCATGAAGATACGCAGTATTTT
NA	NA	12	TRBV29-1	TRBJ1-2	CSVKYSNYGYTF	TGCAGCGTTAAGTACAGCAACTATGGCTACACCTTC
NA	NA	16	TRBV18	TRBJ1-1	CASSPQPPGQNTEAFF	TGTGCCAGCTCACCGCAACCCCCGGGACAGAACACTGAAGCTTTCTTT
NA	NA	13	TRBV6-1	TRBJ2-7	CASSEGSLYEQYF	TGTGCCAGCAGTGAAGGGTCACTCTACGAGCAGTACTTC
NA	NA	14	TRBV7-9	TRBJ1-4	CASSREGDNEKLFF	TGTGCCAGCAGCCGAGAGGGAGATAATGAAAAACTGTTTTTT
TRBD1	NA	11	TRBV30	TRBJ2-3	CAWLPGGTQYF	TGTGCCTGGCTACCAGGGGGTACGCAGTATTTT
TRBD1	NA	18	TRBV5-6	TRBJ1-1	CASSLAVWWDRTNTEAFF	TGTGCCAGCAGCTTGGCGGTATGGTGGGACAGAACGAACACTGAAGCTTTCTTT
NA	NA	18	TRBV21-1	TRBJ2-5	CASSNNGLAGGPGETQYF	TGTGCCAGCAGCAACAACGGACTAGCGGGGGGGCCCGGTGAGACCCAGTACTTC
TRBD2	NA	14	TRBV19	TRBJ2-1	CASTPLAGAYEQFF	TGTGCCAGTACGCCGCTAGCGGGGGCTTATGAGCAGTTCTTC
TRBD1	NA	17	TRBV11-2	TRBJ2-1	CASSLDVDRNSYNEQFF	TGTGCCAGCAGCTTAGATGTGGACAGGAACAGCTACAATGAGCAGTTCTTC